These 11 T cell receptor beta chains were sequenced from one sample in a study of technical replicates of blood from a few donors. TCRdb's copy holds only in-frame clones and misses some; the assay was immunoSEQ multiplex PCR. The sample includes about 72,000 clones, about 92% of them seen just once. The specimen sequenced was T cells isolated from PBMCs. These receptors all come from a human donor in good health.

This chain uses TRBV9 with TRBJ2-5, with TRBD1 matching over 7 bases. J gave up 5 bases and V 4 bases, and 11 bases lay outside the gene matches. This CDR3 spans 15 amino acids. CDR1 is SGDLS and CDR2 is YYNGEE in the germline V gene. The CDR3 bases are TGTGCCAGCAGCCCCAAGGGGGCTACCCGTGAGACCCAGTACTTC. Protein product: CASSPKGATRETQYF.

CDR3 nucleotide sequence: TGTGCCAGCAGTTTTTATCGAAGCAGGGGGCTCCCCTACGAGCAGTACTTC. This translates into CASSFYRSRGLPYEQYF. This rearrangement joins TRBV27 to TRBJ2-7; TRBD1 matches 8 bases. This CDR3 comprises 17 residues. CDR1 MNHEY and CDR2 SMNVEV come from the germline V gene (reference sequence). After removal of 3 bases from V and 2 bases from J, the junction contained 12 bases not matched to a gene.

The CDR3 DNA sequence: TGTGCCAGCAGCGTTTCTGGCGGAGAGTACAATGAGCAGTTCTTC. Its translation is CASSVSGGEYNEQFF. V is TRBV9 and J is TRBJ2-1; D gene unclear. V lost 2 bases, J lost 4 bases, and 13 bases lay in between. This CDR3 has 15 amino acids. Germline CDR1 reads SGDLS; CDR2 reads YYNGEE.

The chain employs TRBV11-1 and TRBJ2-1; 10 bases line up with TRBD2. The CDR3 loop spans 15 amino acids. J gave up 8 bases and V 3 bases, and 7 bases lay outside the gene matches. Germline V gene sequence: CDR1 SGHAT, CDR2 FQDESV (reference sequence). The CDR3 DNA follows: TGTGCCAGCAGCTTCTCTAGCGGGAGTAACTATGAGCAGTTCTTC. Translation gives CASSFSSGSNYEQFF. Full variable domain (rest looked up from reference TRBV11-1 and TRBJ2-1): EAEVAQSPRYKITEKSQAVAFWCDPISGHATLYWYRQILGQGPELLVQFQDESVVDDSQLPKDRFSAERLKGVDSTLKIQPAELGDSAMYLCASSFSSGSNYEQFFGPGTRLTVL.

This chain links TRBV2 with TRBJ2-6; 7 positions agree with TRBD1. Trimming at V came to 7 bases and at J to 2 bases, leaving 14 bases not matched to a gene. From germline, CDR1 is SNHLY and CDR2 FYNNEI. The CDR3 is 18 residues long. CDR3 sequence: CASTHRTGATTGANVLTF. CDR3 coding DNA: TGTGCCAGCACCCACCGGACAGGAGCGACGACTGGGGCCAACGTCCTGACTTTC.

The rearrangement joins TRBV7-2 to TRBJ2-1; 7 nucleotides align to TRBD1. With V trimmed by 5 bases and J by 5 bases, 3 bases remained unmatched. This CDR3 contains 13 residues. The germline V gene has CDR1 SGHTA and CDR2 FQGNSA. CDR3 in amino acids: CASSGDRDNEQFF. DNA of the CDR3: TGTGCCAGCAGCGGGGACAGAGACAATGAGCAGTTCTTC.

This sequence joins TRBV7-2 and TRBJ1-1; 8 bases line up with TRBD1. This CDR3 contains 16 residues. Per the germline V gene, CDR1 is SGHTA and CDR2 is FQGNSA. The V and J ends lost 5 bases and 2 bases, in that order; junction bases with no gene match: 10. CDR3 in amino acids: CASSPYRGKSNTEAFF. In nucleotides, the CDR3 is TGTGCCAGCAGCCCCTACAGGGGGAAGAGTAACACTGAAGCTTTCTTT.

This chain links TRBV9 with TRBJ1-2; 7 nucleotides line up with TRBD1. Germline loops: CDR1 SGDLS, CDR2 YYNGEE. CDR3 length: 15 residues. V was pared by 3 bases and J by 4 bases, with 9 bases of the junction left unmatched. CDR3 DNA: TGTGCCAGCAGCGAGACCTGGGACAGCATCTATGGCTACACCTTC. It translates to CASSETWDSIYGYTF. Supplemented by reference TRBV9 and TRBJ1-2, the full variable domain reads DSGVTQTPKHLITATGQRVTLRCSPRSGDLSVYWYQQSLDQGLQFLIQYYNGEERAKGNILERFSAQQFPDLHSELNLSSLELGDSALYFCASSETWDSIYGYTFGSGTRLTVV.

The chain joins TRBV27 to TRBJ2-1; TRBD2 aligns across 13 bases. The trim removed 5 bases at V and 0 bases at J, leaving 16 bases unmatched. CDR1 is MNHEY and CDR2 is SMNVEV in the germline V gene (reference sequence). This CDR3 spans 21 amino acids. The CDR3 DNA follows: TGTGCCAGCAGTGCCCCGCCCCCGGGACTAGCGGGATTTACCTCCTACAATGAGCAGTTCTTC. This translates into CASSAPPPGLAGFTSYNEQFF.

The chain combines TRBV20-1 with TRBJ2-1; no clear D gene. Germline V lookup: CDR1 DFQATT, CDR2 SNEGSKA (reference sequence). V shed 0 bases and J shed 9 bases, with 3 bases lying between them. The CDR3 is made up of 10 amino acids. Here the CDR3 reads CSARDREQFF. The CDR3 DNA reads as TGCAGTGCTAGAGATCGTGAGCAGTTCTTC.

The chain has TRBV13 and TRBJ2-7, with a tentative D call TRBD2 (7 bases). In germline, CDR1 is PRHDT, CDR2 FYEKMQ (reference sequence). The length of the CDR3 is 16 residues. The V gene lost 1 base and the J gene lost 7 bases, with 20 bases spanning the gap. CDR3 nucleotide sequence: TGTGCCAGCAGCTTAGCGGGGCGGAGGGGGGGGCAGGAGCAGTACTTC. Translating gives CASSLAGRRGGQEQYF.